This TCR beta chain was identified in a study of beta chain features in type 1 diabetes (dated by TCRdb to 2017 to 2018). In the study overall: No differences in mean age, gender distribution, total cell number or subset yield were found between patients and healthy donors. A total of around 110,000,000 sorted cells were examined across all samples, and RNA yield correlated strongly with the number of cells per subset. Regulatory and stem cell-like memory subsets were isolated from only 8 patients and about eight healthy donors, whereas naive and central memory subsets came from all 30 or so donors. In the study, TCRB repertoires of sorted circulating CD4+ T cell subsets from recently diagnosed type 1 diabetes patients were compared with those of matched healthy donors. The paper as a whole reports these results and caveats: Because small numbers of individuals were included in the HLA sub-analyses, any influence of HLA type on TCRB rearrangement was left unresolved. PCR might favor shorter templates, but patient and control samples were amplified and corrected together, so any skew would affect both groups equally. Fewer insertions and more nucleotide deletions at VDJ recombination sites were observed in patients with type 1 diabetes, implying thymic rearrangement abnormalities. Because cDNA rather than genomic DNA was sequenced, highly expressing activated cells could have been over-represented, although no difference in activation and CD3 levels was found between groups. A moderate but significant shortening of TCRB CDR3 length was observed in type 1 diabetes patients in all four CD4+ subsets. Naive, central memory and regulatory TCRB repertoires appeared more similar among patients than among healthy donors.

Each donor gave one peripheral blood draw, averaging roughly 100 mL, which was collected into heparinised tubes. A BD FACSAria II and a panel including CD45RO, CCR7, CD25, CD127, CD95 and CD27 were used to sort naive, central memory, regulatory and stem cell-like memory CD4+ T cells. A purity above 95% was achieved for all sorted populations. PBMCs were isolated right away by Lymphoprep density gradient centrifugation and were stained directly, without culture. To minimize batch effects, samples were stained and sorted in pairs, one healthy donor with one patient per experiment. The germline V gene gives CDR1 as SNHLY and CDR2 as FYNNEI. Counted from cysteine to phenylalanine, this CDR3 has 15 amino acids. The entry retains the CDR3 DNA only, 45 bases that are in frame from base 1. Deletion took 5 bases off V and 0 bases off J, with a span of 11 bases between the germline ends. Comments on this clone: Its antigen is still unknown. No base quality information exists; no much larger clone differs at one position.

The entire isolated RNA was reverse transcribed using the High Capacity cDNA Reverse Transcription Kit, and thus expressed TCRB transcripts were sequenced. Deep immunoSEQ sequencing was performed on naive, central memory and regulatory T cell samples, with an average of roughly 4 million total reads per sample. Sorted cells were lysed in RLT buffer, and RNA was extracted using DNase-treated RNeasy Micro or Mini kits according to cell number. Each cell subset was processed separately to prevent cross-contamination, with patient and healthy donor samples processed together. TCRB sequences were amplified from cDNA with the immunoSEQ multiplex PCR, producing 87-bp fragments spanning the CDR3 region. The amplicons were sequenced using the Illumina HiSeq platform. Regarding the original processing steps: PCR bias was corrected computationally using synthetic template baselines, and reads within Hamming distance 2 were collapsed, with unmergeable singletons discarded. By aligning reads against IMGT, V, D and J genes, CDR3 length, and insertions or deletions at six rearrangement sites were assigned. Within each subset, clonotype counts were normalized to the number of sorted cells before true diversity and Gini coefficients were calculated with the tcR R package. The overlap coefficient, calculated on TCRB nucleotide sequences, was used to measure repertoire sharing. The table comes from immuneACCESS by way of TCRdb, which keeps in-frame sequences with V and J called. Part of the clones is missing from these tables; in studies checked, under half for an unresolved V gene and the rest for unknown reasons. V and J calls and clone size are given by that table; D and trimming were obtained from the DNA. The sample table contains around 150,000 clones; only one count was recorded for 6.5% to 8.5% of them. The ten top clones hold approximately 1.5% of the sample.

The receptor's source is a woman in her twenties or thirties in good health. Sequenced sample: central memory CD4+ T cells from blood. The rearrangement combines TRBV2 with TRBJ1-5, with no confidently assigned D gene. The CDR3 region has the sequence CASSQDGNSNQPQHF. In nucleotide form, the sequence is TGTGCCAGCAGTCAGGACGGGAATAGCAATCAGCCCCAGCATTTT.